The clone carrying this TCR beta chain was seen a single time. The germline V and J ends were trimmed by 2 bases and 5 bases, with 15 bases remaining between them. There are 15 residues in the CDR3. Looked up from germline, CDR1 is SSHAT and CDR2 is FNYEAQ (reference sequence). This record comes from a study of shared T cell receptors in the human thymus. Produced via immunoSEQ multiplex PCR; TCRdb's table is partial and in-frame only. The sample contains approximately 760,000 clones, 70% to 90% of which appear only once. The same sample was also used in a study of human thymus T cells. That source adds: Healthy Finnish infants undergoing corrective surgery for congenital heart defects were the donors. Thymus pieces cut out during corrective heart surgery were the tissue that was used. Among thymic and blood repertoires, usage of V and J genes appeared biased. Thymic repertoires of unrelated individuals were reported in related research to overlap highly.

The TCR originated in a girl under three years old with a congenital heart defect. The sample taken for sequencing was thymocytes. The chain is built from TRBV7-7 and TRBJ2-5; perhaps TRBD2 as D (7 bases). Written as DNA, the CDR3 is TGTGCCAGCAGCTTAAGGGGGGGGGTCGGGGAGACCCAGTACTTC. Translating it yields CASSLRGGVGETQYF.